Listed below are T cell receptor beta chains from one sample, sequenced in a study of shared clonotypes between healthy human individuals. Using immunoSEQ multiplex PCR, the repertoire was profiled, and TCRdb retains in-frame clones only, with some absent. The sample shows about 2 million clones, less than 95% of them seen only once. Sample: naive CD8+ T cells sorted from blood. Every receptor here comes from a man aged 18 to 30 in good health. Both conserved end residues are part of each CDR3. The D gene is left open where the match is weak. Size is omitted from some rows. Given values are once, few, many or a class for expanded clones.

D gene: .; clone size: .; J gene: TRBJ2-7; V gene: TRBV19; CDR3 protein: CASRTMAGSFEQYF; CDR3 DNA: TGTGCCAGTAGGACTATGGCAGGGTCTTTCGAGCAGTACTTC
D gene: .; clone size: .; J gene: TRBJ1-1; V gene: TRBV4-1; CDR3 protein: CASSQGAVMNTEAFF; CDR3 DNA: TGCGCCAGCAGCCAAGGCGCGGTGATGAACACTGAAGCTTTCTTT
D gene: .; clone size: .; J gene: TRBJ2-1; V gene: TRBV6-1; CDR3 protein: CASSEGVSGHNEQFF; CDR3 DNA: TGTGCCAGCAGTGAAGGAGTTAGCGGCCACAATGAGCAGTTCTTC
D gene: .; clone size: .; J gene: TRBJ1-1; V gene: TRBV15; CDR3 protein: CATRKRAVSEAFF; CDR3 DNA: TGTGCCACCCGCAAGCGGGCAGTTTCTGAAGCTTTCTTT
D gene: .; clone size: .; J gene: TRBJ1-5; V gene: TRBV4-3; CDR3 protein: CASSQDKWGIGQPQHF; CDR3 DNA: TGCGCCAGCAGCCAAGATAAATGGGGGATCGGTCAGCCCCAGCATTTT
D gene: .; clone size: .; J gene: TRBJ2-7; V gene: TRBV6-6; CDR3 protein: CASSWGEAYEQYF; CDR3 DNA: TGTGCCAGCAGTTGGGGGGAGGCCTACGAGCAGTACTTC
D gene: .; clone size: .; J gene: TRBJ1-2; V gene: TRBV28; CDR3 protein: CASSRQVFNYGYTF; CDR3 DNA: TGTGCCAGCAGTCGACAGGTGTTTAACTATGGCTACACCTTC
D gene: TRBD1; clone size: once; J gene: TRBJ1-3; V gene: TRBV18; CDR3 protein: CASSPFPGQESSGNTIYF; CDR3 DNA: TGTGCCAGCTCACCTTTTCCGGGACAGGAAAGCTCTGGAAACACCATATATTTT
D gene: .; clone size: .; J gene: TRBJ1-2; V gene: TRBV11-2; CDR3 protein: CASSLPGQGFGYTF; CDR3 DNA: TGTGCCAGCAGCTTACCCGGTCAGGGTTTCGGCTACACCTTC
D gene: .; clone size: .; J gene: TRBJ2-3; V gene: TRBV13; CDR3 protein: CASSRTSTDTQYF; CDR3 DNA: TGTGCCAGCAGCCGAACTAGTACAGATACGCAGTATTTT
D gene: TRBD2; clone size: .; J gene: TRBJ2-3; V gene: TRBV4-3; CDR3 protein: CASSRTAGRFDTQYF; CDR3 DNA: TGCGCCAGCAGCCGAACCGCCGGGAGGTTCGATACGCAGTATTTT
D gene: .; clone size: .; J gene: TRBJ1-1; V gene: TRBV6-5; CDR3 protein: CASSSTGYTEAFF; CDR3 DNA: TGTGCCAGCAGTTCCACAGGGTACACTGAAGCTTTCTTT
D gene: .; clone size: .; J gene: TRBJ1-1; V gene: TRBV21-1; CDR3 protein: CASTHPGTGFLGTEAFF; CDR3 DNA: TGTGCCAGCACCCATCCCGGGACAGGTTTTTTGGGCACTGAAGCTTTCTTT
D gene: .; clone size: .; J gene: TRBJ2-2; V gene: TRBV19; CDR3 protein: CASIAGTLELFF; CDR3 DNA: TGTGCCAGTATCGCCGGGACACTGGAGCTGTTTTTT
D gene: .; clone size: once; J gene: TRBJ1-2; V gene: TRBV11-2; CDR3 protein: CASSLTGTEYYGYTF; CDR3 DNA: TGTGCCAGCAGCTTAACCGGGACGGAGTACTATGGCTACACCTTC
D gene: .; clone size: .; J gene: TRBJ2-7; V gene: TRBV2; CDR3 protein: CASSENVDYF; CDR3 DNA: TGTGCCAGCAGTGAGAATGTGGACTACTTC
D gene: .; clone size: .; J gene: TRBJ1-1; V gene: TRBV7-3; CDR3 protein: CASSFFLGTEAFF; CDR3 DNA: TGTGCCAGCAGCTTCTTTTTGGGAACTGAAGCTTTCTTT
D gene: .; clone size: .; J gene: TRBJ2-3; V gene: TRBV7-3; CDR3 protein: CASSPTFSTDTQYF; CDR3 DNA: TGTGCCAGCAGCCCAACATTTAGCACAGATACGCAGTATTTT
D gene: TRBD2; clone size: .; J gene: TRBJ2-7; V gene: TRBV13; CDR3 protein: CASSFGGLAGGEQYF; CDR3 DNA: TGTGCCAGCAGCTTCGGTGGACTAGCGGGGGGCGAGCAGTACTTC
D gene: .; clone size: .; J gene: TRBJ2-1; V gene: TRBV4-1; CDR3 protein: CASSQVQAGRGEQFF; CDR3 DNA: TGCGCCAGCAGCCAAGTTCAAGCTGGAAGGGGTGAGCAGTTCTTC
D gene: .; clone size: .; J gene: TRBJ2-2; V gene: TRBV13; CDR3 protein: CASEALVRGNTGELFF; CDR3 DNA: TGTGCCAGCGAGGCTTTAGTACGGGGGAACACCGGGGAGCTGTTTTTT
D gene: .; clone size: .; J gene: TRBJ2-5; V gene: TRBV11-2; CDR3 protein: CASSFRGGARETQYF; CDR3 DNA: TGTGCCAGCAGCTTTCGCGGGGGCGCTCGGGAGACCCAGTACTTC
D gene: .; clone size: .; J gene: TRBJ1-1; V gene: TRBV27; CDR3 protein: CASRMTGNTEAFF; CDR3 DNA: TGTGCCAGCAGAATGACAGGGAACACTGAAGCTTTCTTT
D gene: TRBD1; clone size: .; J gene: TRBJ2-7; V gene: TRBV10-2; CDR3 protein: CASSFGTDTYEQYF; CDR3 DNA: TGCGCCAGCAGCTTTGGGACAGATACCTACGAGCAGTACTTC
D gene: TRBD1; clone size: .; J gene: TRBJ2-7; V gene: TRBV29-1; CDR3 protein: CSVEVVGQGERYF; CDR3 DNA: TGCAGCGTTGAAGTGGTCGGACAGGGAGAGCGGTACTTC
D gene: TRBD1; clone size: .; J gene: TRBJ1-5; V gene: TRBV7-8; CDR3 protein: CASSLTPGGGQPQHF; CDR3 DNA: TGTGCCAGCAGCTTAACGCCAGGGGGAGGTCAGCCCCAGCATTTT
D gene: .; clone size: .; J gene: TRBJ2-1; V gene: TRBV14; CDR3 protein: CASSQDRFLADLNEQFF; CDR3 DNA: TGTGCCAGCAGCCAAGATAGGTTCCTAGCTGACCTCAATGAGCAGTTCTTC
D gene: .; clone size: .; J gene: TRBJ2-7; V gene: TRBV7-9; CDR3 protein: CASSSLLGGSYEQYF; CDR3 DNA: TGTGCCAGCAGCTCCCTTTTGGGGGGCTCCTACGAGCAGTACTTC
D gene: TRBD2; clone size: .; J gene: TRBJ2-1; V gene: TRBV2; CDR3 protein: CASTLGGLADNEQFF; CDR3 DNA: TGTGCCAGCACCCTCGGGGGACTAGCGGACAATGAGCAGTTCTTC
D gene: .; clone size: .; J gene: TRBJ1-6; V gene: TRBV9; CDR3 protein: CASSASGGGSPLHF; CDR3 DNA: TGTGCCAGCAGCGCCTCCGGGGGTGGATCACCCCTCCACTTT
D gene: TRBD2; clone size: .; J gene: TRBJ2-5; V gene: TRBV18; CDR3 protein: CASSPLGLAGKETQYF; CDR3 DNA: TGTGCCAGCTCACCATTGGGACTAGCGGGAAAAGAGACCCAGTACTTC
D gene: .; clone size: .; J gene: TRBJ1-2; V gene: TRBV6-6; CDR3 protein: CASSYTDYGYTF; CDR3 DNA: TGTGCCAGCAGTTACACGGACTATGGCTACACCTTC
D gene: TRBD1; clone size: .; J gene: TRBJ2-7; V gene: TRBV7-3; CDR3 protein: CASSLGQGGGYEQYF; CDR3 DNA: TGTGCCAGCAGCCTAGGACAGGGAGGTGGTTACGAGCAGTACTTC
D gene: .; clone size: .; J gene: TRBJ2-7; V gene: TRBV11-2; CDR3 protein: CASSRGDGLTYEQYF; CDR3 DNA: TGTGCCAGCAGCCGAGGGGACGGATTAACCTACGAGCAGTACTTC
D gene: .; clone size: .; J gene: TRBJ1-6; V gene: TRBV5-4; CDR3 protein: CASSLAPQGSYNSPLHF; CDR3 DNA: TGTGCCAGCAGCTTGGCCCCGCAGGGCTCCTATAATTCACCCCTCCACTTT
D gene: .; clone size: .; J gene: TRBJ2-2; V gene: TRBV28; CDR3 protein: CASSLFKGRNTGELFF; CDR3 DNA: TGTGCCAGCAGTTTATTTAAGGGGAGGAACACCGGGGAGCTGTTTTTT
D gene: TRBD1; clone size: .; J gene: TRBJ1-4; V gene: TRBV7-9; CDR3 protein: CASSLSFGTVDEKLFF; CDR3 DNA: TGTGCCAGCAGCTTATCTTTCGGGACAGTCGATGAAAAACTGTTTTTT
D gene: .; clone size: .; J gene: TRBJ2-7; V gene: TRBV7-2; CDR3 protein: CASSPGYEQYF; CDR3 DNA: TGTGCCAGCAGCCCAGGTTACGAGCAGTACTTC
D gene: .; clone size: .; J gene: TRBJ1-2; V gene: TRBV4-1; CDR3 protein: CASSQRQGETANYGYTF; CDR3 DNA: TGCGCCAGCAGCCAACGGCAGGGAGAAACAGCTAACTATGGCTACACCTTC
D gene: .; clone size: .; J gene: TRBJ2-1; V gene: TRBV28; CDR3 protein: CASSTPTEAAGNEQFF; CDR3 DNA: TGTGCCAGCAGTACCCCAACCGAAGCGGCTGGGAATGAGCAGTTCTTC
D gene: TRBD2; clone size: .; J gene: TRBJ2-7; V gene: TRBV27; CDR3 protein: CASRGLAGATFEQYF; CDR3 DNA: TGTGCCAGCAGAGGCCTAGCGGGGGCAACCTTTGAGCAGTACTTC
D gene: .; clone size: .; J gene: TRBJ2-2; V gene: TRBV7-6; CDR3 protein: CASSLAAGNTGELFF; CDR3 DNA: TGTGCCAGCAGCTTAGCAGCAGGGAACACCGGGGAGCTGTTTTTT